This T cell receptor beta chain was sequenced in a study of a mutant IDH1 vaccine in newly diagnosed glioma. Across the study: Earlier therapy was either radiotherapy, temozolomide, or both, and most got both. The V12 visit happened in week 35, and the V13 visit happened in week 47.

The protocol was immunoSEQ multiplex PCR, while the TCRdb copy is restricted to in-frame clones and leaves out a portion. The data hold 73,000 or so clones, with less than 90% observed a single time. About this clone itself: As yet, its antigen is unknown.

The CDR3 runs to 12 residues. In germline, CDR1 is SGHNT, CDR2 YENEEA. V lost 3 bases to trimming and J lost 7 bases, with 7 bases between them. Indicated time point: week 35, safety follow-up. The study gave 300 ug of mutant IDH1 20-mer peptide per vaccine dose, with topical imiquimod. The vaccination schedule gave patients eight doses in weeks 1, 3, 5, 7, 11, 15, 19 and 23. The specimen was PBMCs, collected from a glioma patient whose treatment included an IDH1 peptide vaccine. The source of this sequence is a young man with glioma. The genes are TRBV11-3 and TRBJ1-3; D is unresolved. CDR3 residues: CASSFSDNTIYF. The CDR3 bases are TGTGCCAGCAGCTTTAGCGACAACACCATATATTTT.